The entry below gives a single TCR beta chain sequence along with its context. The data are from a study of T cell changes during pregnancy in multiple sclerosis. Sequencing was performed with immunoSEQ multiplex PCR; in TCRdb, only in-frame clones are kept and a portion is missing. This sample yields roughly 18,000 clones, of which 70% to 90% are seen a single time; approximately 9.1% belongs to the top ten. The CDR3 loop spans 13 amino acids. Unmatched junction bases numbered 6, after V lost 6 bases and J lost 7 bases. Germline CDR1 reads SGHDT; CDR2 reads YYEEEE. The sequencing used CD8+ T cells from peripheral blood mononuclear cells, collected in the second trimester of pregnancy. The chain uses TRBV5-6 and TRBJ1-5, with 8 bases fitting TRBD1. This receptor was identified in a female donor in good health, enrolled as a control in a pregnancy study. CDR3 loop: CASTTGGGQPQHF. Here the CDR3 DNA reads TGTGCCAGCACCACAGGGGGTGGGCAGCCCCAGCATTTT.